This TCR beta chain was documented in a study of regulatory T cells in long-lasting Graves disease. Regarding the study as a whole: The study found persistent patients shared more public clonotypes (fewer than 3,000) than new patients (966). There was favoring of TRBV28, TRBJ1-2 and TRBJ2-5 in persistent disease. TCR diversity was lower in persistent Graves' patients than in newly diagnosed ones.

On this clonotype: Its cognate antigen is unknown.

Arm-PCR of CDR3 regions and iRepertoire HTBI primers were the basis on which TCR beta libraries were built. TCRdb re-called the multiplex PCR reads with MiXCR, one entry per CDR3 protein. The repertoire includes about 470,000 distinct CDR3 sequences, more than 20% of them detected once, and about 7.8% sits in the top ten. Germline CDR1 is SGHNT and CDR2 is YENEEA. The ends lost 5 bases at V and 6 bases at J; junction bases unmatched: 2. CDR3 length: 14 residues. As to time point: persistent/refractory GD, antithyroid drugs over 5 years with positive TRAb. TCR sequences were obtained from RNA taken from PBMCs. The patient group derived from an endocrinology department in Xi'an, China.

The rearrangement links TRBV11-3 to TRBJ2-2; 11 bases map to TRBD1. This receptor was obtained from a female donor with Graves disease. Sequenced material: peripheral blood mononuclear cells (PBMCs), taken when the disease was refractory, from a patient treated with antithyroid drugs. The CDR3 DNA reads as TGTGCCAGCAGCGGGACAGGGGGTGCCGGGGAGCTGTTTTTT. Protein: CASSGTGGAGELFF. Full variable domain (missing parts from reference TRBV11-3 and TRBJ2-2): EAGVVQSPRYKIIEKKQPVAFWCNPISGHNTLYWYLQNLGQGPELLIRYENEEAVDDSQLPKDRFSAERLKGVDSTLKIQPAELGDSAVYLCASSGTGGAGELFFGEGSRLTVL.